This T cell receptor (beta chain) was identified in a study of spatial heterogeneity in lung cancer. Study-level background: Alpha-chain detections were consistently fewer than beta-chain detections among the sequences.

Time point described: sample taken at primary tumor resection. Sequencing covered unsorted whole RNA taken from tumor, nontumor lung or frozen PBMC. This clonotype appeared a few times. Each molecule of TCR cDNA was tagged with one unique molecular identifier. Via MiXCR, TCRdb re-called the 5' RACE reads, giving one row per CDR3 protein. The sample holds approximately 81,000 distinct CDR3 sequences, roughly 12% seen once. Germline V gene data show CDR1 as GTSNPN and CDR2 as SVGIG (reference sequence). V dropped 0 bases and J dropped 0 bases, with 8 bases sitting between them. The CDR3 has 14 residues. The material sequenced was PBMCs, taken at surgery. The origin of this receptor is a male donor with early-stage non-small cell lung cancer. The chain joins TRBV30 to TRBJ1-2, with D unresolved. The CDR3 sequence is CAWSVTRSNYGYTF. The CDR3 DNA reads TGTGCCTGGAGTGTAACCAGGTCTAACTATGGCTACACCTTC. Combining the CDR3 with reference TRBV30 and TRBJ1-2 gives the whole variable domain SQTIHQWPATLVQPVGSPLSLECTVEGTSNPNLYWYRQAAGRGLQLLFYSVGIGQISSEVPQNLSASRPQDRQFILSSKKLLLSDSGFYLCAWSVTRSNYGYTFGSGTRLTVV.